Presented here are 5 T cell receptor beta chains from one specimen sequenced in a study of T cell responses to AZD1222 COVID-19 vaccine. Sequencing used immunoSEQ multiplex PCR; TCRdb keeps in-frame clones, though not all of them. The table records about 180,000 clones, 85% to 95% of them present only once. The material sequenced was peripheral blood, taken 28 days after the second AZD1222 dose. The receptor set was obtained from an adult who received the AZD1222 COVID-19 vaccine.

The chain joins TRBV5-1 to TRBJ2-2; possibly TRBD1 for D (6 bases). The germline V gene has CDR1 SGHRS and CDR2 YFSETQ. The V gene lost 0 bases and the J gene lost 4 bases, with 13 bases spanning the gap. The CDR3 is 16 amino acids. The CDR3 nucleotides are TGCGCCAGCAGCTTGGCCCGACAGGTTGGCACCGGGGAGCTGTTTTTT. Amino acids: CASSLARQVGTGELFF.

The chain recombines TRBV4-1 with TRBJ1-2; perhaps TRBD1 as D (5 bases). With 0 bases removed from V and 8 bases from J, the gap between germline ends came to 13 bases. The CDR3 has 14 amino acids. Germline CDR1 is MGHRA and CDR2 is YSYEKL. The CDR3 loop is CASSQDKGVGGYTF. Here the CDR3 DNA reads TGCGCCAGCAGCCAAGATAAAGGGGTCGGCGGCTACACCTTC.

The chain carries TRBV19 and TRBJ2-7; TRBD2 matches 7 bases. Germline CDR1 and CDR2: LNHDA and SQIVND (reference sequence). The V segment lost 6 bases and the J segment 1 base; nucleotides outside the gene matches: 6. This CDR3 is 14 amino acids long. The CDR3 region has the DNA TGTGCCAGTAGCCGGGACTACGGGTCCTACGAGCAGTACTTC. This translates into CASSRDYGSYEQYF.

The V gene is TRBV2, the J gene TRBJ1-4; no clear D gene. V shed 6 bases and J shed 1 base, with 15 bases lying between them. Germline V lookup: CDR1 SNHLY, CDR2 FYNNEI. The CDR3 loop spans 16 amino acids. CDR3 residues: CASSLRSLGTNEKLFF. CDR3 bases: TGTGCCAGCAGCCTCAGGTCCTTGGGAACTAATGAAAAACTGTTTTTT.

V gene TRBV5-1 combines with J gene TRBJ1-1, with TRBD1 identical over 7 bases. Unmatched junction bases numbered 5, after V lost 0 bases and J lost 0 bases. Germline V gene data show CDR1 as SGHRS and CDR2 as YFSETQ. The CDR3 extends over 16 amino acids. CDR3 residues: CASSLGGTVLNTEAFF. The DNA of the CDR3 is TGCGCCAGCAGCTTGGGCGGGACAGTGTTGAACACTGAAGCTTTCTTT. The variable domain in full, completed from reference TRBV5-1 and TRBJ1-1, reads KAGVTQTPRYLIKTRGQQVTLSCSPISGHRSVSWYQQTPGQGLQFLFEYFSETQRNKGNFPGRFSGRQFSNSRSEMNVSTLELGDSALYLCASSLGGTVLNTEAFFGQGTRLTVV.